Listed here is a single TCR beta chain. This entry belongs to a study of OX40 agonist ivuxolimab in advanced cancers. Profiled with immunoSEQ multiplex PCR; TCRdb holds only in-frame clones, not every one. The sample lists approximately 100,000 clones, 70% to 90% occurring once. CDR3 length equals 14 residues. In germline, CDR1 is LNHDA, CDR2 SQIVND (reference sequence). The ends lost 0 bases at V and 15 bases at J; junction bases unmatched: 9. The material sequenced was CD4+ or CD8+ T cells sorted from blood, taken in a trial of the OX40 agonist ivuxolimab. This clonotype was sampled from an adult with an advanced solid tumor such as melanoma, head and neck, liver or kidney cancer. V gene TRBV19 combines with J gene TRBJ2-1; 9 nucleotides align to TRBD1. CDR3 sequence: CASSIDSSGTGRFF. CDR3 nucleotides: TGTGCCAGTAGTATAGATTCCTCCGGGACAGGGCGGTTCTTC.